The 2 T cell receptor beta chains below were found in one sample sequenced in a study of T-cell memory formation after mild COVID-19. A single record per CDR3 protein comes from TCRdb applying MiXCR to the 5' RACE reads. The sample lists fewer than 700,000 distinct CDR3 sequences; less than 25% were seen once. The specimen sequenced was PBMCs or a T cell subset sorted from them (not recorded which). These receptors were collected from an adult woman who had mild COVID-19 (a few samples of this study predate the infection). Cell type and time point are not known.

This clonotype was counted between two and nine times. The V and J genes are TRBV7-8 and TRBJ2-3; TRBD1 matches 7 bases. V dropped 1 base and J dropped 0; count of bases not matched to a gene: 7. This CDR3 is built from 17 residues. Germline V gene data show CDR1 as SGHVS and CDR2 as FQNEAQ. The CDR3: CASSLVRQGLSTDTQYF. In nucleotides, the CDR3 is TGTGCCAGCAGCTTAGTTAGACAGGGCCTTAGCACAGATACGCAGTATTTT. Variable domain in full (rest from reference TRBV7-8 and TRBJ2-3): GAGVSQSPRYKVAKRGQDVALRCDPISGHVSLFWYQQALGQGPEFLTYFQNEAQLDKSGLPSDRFFAERPEGSVSTLKIQRTQQEDSAVYLCASSLVRQGLSTDTQYFGPGTRLTVL.

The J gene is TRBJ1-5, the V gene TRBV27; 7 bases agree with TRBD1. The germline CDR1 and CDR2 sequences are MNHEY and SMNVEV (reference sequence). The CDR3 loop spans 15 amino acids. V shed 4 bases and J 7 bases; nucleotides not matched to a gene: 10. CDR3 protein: CASSSTTGLGQPQHF. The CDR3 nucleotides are TGTGCCAGCAGTTCCACGACAGGGCTTGGGCAGCCCCAGCATTTT.